The present entry profiles one TCR beta chain with its context. TCRdb's table, derived via immunoSEQ multiplex PCR, lists solely in-frame clones and lacks some. The table lists about 480,000 clones, 85% to 90% of them singletons. Trimming left V 4 bases short and J 3 bases short, with 16 bases between. This CDR3 is built from 15 residues. The germline V gene encodes CDR1 SGDLS and CDR2 YYNGEE. These data originate in a study of blood T cell repertoires in COVID-19. Study-wide context: There were acute and convalescent COVID-19 samples, and they came from the United States, Italy and Spain. PBMCs, B-cell-depleted T cells, or T cells were the source of the cDNA or gDNA that made up the material.

Categorization into cohorts depended on clinical history that participants reported. Sequencing was done on a sample of PBMCs or T cells enriched from blood (not recorded which). The TCR sequence derives from a woman in her thirties or forties who had recovered from COVID-19. J is TRBJ1-2 and V is TRBV9; D unclear. The CDR3 DNA sequence: TGTGCCAGCAGCCCCCACCGGGAACCCGACTATGGCTACACCTTC. Its translation is CASSPHREPDYGYTF.